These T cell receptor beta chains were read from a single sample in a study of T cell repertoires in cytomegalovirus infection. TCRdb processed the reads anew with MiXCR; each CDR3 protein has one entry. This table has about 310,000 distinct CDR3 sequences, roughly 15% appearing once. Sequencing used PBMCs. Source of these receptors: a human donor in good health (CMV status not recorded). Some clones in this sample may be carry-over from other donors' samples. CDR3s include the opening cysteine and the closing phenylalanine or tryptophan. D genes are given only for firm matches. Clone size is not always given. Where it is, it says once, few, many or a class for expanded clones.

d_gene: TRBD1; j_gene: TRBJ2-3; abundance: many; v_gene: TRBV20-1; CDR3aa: CSASFRRTGAQYF; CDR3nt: TGCAGTGCTAGCTTCCGCCGGACAGGGGCGCAGTATTTT
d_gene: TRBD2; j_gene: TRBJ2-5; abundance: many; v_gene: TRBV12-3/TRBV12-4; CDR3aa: CASRGTSGGGETQYF; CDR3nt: TGTGCCAGCAGGGGGACTAGCGGGGGAGGGGAGACCCAGTACTTC
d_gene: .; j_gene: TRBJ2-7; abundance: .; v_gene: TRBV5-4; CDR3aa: CASSSKRTVEDEQYF; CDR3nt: TGTGCCAGCAGCTCGAAACGGACAGTGGAAGACGAGCAGTACTTC
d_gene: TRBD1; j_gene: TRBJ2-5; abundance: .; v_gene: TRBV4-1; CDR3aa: CASSQGGQGTQQETQYF; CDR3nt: TGCGCCAGCAGCCAAGGAGGACAGGGGACCCAACAAGAGACCCAGTACTTC
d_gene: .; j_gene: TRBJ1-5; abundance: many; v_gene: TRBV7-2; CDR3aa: CASSSSGGERQPQHF; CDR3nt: TGTGCCAGCAGCTCGTCAGGTGGAGAAAGGCAGCCCCAGCATTTT
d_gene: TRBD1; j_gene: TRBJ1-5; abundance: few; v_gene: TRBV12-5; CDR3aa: CASGNRGSNQPQHF; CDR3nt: TGTGCTAGTGGGAACAGGGGTAGCAATCAGCCCCAGCATTTT
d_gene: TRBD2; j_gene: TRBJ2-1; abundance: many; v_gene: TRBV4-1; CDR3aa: CASSPLGTSGYNEQFF; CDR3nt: TGCGCCAGCAGCCCGCTCGGGACTAGCGGCTACAATGAGCAGTTCTTC
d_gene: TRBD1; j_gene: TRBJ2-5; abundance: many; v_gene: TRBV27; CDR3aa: CASSRLGTGGETQYF; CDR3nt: TGTGCCAGCAGTCGCCTTGGGACAGGCGGGGAGACCCAGTACTTC
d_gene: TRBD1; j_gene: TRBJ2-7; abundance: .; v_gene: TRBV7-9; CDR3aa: CASSFNPGTVYEQYF; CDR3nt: TGTGCCAGCAGTTTTAACCCAGGGACAGTCTACGAGCAGTACTTC
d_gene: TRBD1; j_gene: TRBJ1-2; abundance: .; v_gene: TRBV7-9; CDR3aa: CASSASTGVLNYGYTF; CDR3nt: TGTGCCAGCAGCGCCTCAACAGGGGTTCTTAACTATGGCTACACCTTC
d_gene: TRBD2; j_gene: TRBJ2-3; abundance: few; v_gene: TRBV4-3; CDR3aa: CASSQAPGLAGGIGTDTQYF; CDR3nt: TGCGCCAGCAGCCAAGCGCCGGGACTAGCGGGGGGGATAGGCACAGATACGCAGTATTTT
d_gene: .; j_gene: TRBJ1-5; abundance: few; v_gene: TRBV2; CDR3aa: CACATQQPQHF; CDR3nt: TGTGCCTGCGCGACTCAGCAGCCCCAGCATTTT
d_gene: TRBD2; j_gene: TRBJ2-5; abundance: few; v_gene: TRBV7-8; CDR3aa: CASSGNPGGVETQYF; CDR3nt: TGTGCCAGCAGCGGAAACCCGGGGGGTGTAGAGACCCAGTACTTC
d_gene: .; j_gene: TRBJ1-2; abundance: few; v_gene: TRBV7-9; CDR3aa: CASSITGIHGYTF; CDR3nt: TGTGCCAGCAGCATAACAGGGATACACGGCTACACCTTC
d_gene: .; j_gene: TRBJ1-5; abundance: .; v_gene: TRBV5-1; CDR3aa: CASSLYGTPNQPQHF; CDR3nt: TGCGCCAGCAGCTTGTACGGGACACCCAATCAGCCCCAGCATTTT
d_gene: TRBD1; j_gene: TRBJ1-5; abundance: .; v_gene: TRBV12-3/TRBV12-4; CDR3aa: CASSAGTGTLNQPQHF; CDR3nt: TGTGCCAGCAGTGCCGGGACAGGGACGCTCAATCAGCCCCAGCATTTT
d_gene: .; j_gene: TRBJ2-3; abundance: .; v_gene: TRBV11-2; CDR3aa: CASSRLGAGTDTQYF; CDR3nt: TGTGCCAGCAGCCGCCTTGGGGCGGGGACAGATACGCAGTATTTT
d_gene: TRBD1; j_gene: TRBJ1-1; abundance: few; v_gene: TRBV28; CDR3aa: CASSGAAGGNTEAFF; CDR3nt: TGTGCCAGCAGTGGCGCAGCAGGGGGGAACACTGAAGCTTTCTTT
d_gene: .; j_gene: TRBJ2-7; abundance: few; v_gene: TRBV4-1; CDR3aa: CASSQDPLAEQYF; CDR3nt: TGCGCCAGCAGCCAAGACCCCTTAGCGGAGCAGTACTTC
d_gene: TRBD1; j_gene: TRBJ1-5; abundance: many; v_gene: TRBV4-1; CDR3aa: CASSQDGWTGGVSNQPQHF; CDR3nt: TGCGCCAGCAGCCAAGATGGCTGGACAGGGGGCGTGAGCAATCAGCCCCAGCATTTT
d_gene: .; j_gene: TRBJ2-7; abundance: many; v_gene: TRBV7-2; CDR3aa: CASSLAWWQVSEQYF; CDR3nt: TGTGCCAGCAGCTTAGCTTGGTGGCAGGTCTCCGAGCAGTACTTC
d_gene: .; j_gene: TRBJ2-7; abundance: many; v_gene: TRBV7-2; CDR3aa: CASSLDQDSQYF; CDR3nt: TGTGCCAGCAGCTTAGATCAGGACTCCCAGTACTTC
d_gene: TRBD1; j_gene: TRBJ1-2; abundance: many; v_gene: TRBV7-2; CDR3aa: CASSSGQGRGYTF; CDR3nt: TGTGCCAGCAGCTCAGGACAGGGTCGTGGCTACACCTTC
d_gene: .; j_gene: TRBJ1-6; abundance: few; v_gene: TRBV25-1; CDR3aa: CASSVQGYNSPLHF; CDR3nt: TGTGCCAGCAGTGTACAGGGCTATAATTCACCCCTCCACTTT
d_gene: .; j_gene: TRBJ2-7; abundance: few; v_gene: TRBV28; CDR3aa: CASRGRYEQYF; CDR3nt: TGTGCCAGCAGAGGTCGATACGAGCAGTACTTC
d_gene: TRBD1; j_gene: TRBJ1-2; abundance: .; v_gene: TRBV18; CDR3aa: CASSPAGQGNVYGYTF; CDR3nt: TGTGCCAGCTCACCAGCGGGACAGGGGAACGTCTATGGCTACACCTTC
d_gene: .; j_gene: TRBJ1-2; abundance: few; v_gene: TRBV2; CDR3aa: CATETGSYGYTF; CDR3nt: TGTGCCACCGAAACAGGGAGCTATGGCTACACCTTC
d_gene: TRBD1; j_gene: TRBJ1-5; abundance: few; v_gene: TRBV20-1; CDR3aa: CSAATGTGINQPQHF; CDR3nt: TGCAGTGCTGCGACCGGGACAGGGATAAATCAGCCCCAGCATTTT
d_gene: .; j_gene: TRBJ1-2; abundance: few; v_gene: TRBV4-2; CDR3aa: CASSPDKGDRGYTF; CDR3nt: TGTGCCAGCAGCCCTGACAAGGGTGATCGGGGCTACACCTTC
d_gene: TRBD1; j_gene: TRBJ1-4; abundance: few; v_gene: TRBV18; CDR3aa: CASSPGTGGIRVANEKLFF; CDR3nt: TGTGCCAGCTCACCCGGGACAGGAGGTATTCGTGTGGCTAATGAAAAACTGTTTTTT
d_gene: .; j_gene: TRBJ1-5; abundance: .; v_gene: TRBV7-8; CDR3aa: CASSISEVKGQPQHF; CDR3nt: TGTGCCAGCAGCATCAGTGAGGTCAAGGGCCAGCCCCAGCATTTT
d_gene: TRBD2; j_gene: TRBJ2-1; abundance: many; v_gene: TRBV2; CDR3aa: CASRSGTSGYNEQFF; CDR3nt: TGTGCCAGCAGATCCGGGACTAGCGGCTACAATGAGCAGTTCTTC
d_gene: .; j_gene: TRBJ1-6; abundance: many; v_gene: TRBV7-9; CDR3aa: CASRALDSSNSPLHF; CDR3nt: TGTGCCAGCAGGGCCTTAGACAGCTCGAATTCACCCCTCCACTTT
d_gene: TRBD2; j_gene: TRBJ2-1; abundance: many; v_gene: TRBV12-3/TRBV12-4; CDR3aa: CASSYRLAGGPYNEQFF; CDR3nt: TGTGCCAGCAGTTACCGACTAGCGGGGGGCCCCTACAATGAGCAGTTCTTC
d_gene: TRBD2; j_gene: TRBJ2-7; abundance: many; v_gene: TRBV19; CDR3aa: CATSPWGSSGGYEQYF; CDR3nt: TGTGCCACCTCCCCCTGGGGTTCTAGCGGGGGCTACGAGCAGTACTTC
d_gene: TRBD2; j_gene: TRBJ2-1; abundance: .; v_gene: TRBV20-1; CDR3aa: CSAIGGGHDEQFF; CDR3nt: TGCAGTGCTATCGGGGGGGGCCACGATGAGCAGTTCTTC
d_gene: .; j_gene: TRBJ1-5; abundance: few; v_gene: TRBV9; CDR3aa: CASSCLSNQPQHF; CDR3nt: TGTGCCAGCAGTTGCCTTAGCAATCAGCCCCAGCATTTT
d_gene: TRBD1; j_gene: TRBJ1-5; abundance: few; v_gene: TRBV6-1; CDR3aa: CASRQGEEQPQHF; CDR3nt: TGTGCCAGCAGACAGGGGGAGGAACAGCCCCAGCATTTT
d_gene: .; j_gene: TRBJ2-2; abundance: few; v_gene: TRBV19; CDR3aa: CASKIAGELFF; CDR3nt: TGTGCCAGTAAAATTGCCGGGGAGCTGTTTTTT
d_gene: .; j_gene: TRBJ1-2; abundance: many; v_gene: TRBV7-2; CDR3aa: CASSTRSWQIYYGYTF; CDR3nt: TGTGCCAGCAGCACCCGCTCCTGGCAGATTTACTATGGCTACACCTTC
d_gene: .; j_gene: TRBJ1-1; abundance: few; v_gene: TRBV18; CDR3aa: CASSPPGRGLNTEAFF; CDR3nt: TGTGCCAGCTCACCACCGGGCAGGGGCTTGAACACTGAAGCTTTCTTT
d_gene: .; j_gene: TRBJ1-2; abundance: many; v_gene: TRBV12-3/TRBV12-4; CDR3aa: CASSLGQGYGYTF; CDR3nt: TGTGCCAGCTCTCTTGGGCAGGGCTATGGCTACACCTTC
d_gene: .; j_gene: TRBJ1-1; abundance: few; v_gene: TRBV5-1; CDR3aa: CASSFTGTTEAFF; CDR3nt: TGCGCCAGCAGCTTCACAGGCACAACTGAAGCTTTCTTT
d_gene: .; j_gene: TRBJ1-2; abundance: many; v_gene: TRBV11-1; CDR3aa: CASSQPGAVGYTF; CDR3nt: TGTGCCAGCAGCCAGCCCGGGGCGGTCGGCTACACCTTC
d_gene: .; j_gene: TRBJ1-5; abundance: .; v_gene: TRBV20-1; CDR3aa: CSAPGQLNQPQHF; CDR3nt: TGCAGTGCCCCCGGACAGTTAAATCAGCCCCAGCATTTT
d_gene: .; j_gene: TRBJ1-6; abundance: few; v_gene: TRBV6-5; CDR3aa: CASRDAGTGNNSPLHF; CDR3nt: TGTGCCAGCAGGGACGCGGGGACGGGGAATAATTCACCCCTCCACTTT
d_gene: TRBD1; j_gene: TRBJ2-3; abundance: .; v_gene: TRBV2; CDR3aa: CASRGEGGRTDTQYF; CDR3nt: TGTGCCAGCAGGGGGGAAGGGGGCCGCACAGATACGCAGTATTTT
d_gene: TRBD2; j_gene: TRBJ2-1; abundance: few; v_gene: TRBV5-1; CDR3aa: CASRLGTSAFSDEQFF; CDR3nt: TGCGCCAGCAGACTTGGGACTAGCGCGTTTTCCGATGAGCAGTTCTTC
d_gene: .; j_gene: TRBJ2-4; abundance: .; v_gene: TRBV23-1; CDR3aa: CASQQSKNIQYF; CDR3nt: TGCGCCAGCCAACAGTCCAAAAACATTCAGTACTTC
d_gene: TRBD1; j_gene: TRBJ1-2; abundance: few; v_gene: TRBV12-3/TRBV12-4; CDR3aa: CASSIRTGGHYTF; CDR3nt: TGTGCCAGCAGTATCCGGACAGGGGGCCATTACACCTTC
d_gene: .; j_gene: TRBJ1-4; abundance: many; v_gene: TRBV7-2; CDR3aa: CASSHDSWNEKLFF; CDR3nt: TGTGCCAGCAGCCACGACAGCTGGAATGAAAAACTGTTTTTT